A selection of T cell receptor beta chains follows, all from one sample in a study of cytomegalovirus exposure and HLA in healthy donors. Produced via immunoSEQ multiplex PCR; TCRdb's table is partial and in-frame only. This sample contains some 83,000 clones. Sequencing input: PBMCs. These receptors originate from a woman in her twenties or thirties in good health and CMV-seronegative. Both conserved end residues are part of each CDR3. D genes are given only for firm matches.

j_call | d_call | v_call | cdr3_length | cdr3_nt | cdr3_aa
TRBJ1-3 | - | TRBV10-3 | 13 | TGTGCCATGTCACAGAGCTCTGGAAACACCATATATTTT | CAMSQSSGNTIYF
TRBJ2-7 | - | TRBV6-5 | 12 | TGTGCCAGCAGTTCCCGGGGAGACGAGCAGTACTTC | CASSSRGDEQYF
TRBJ2-7 | TRBD1 | TRBV7-9 | 15 | TGTGCCAGCAGCTTTCAAGGACAGGGGAAGAACGAGCAGTACTTC | CASSFQGQGKNEQYF
TRBJ2-2 | TRBD1 | TRBV18 | 15 | TGTGCCAGCTCCCTCAAGACAGGGGAGACCGGGGAGCTGTTTTTT | CASSLKTGETGELFF
TRBJ1-2 | - | TRBV6-5 | 14 | TGTGCCAGCAGTTCCGGAGGGAAGGTCTCTGGCTACACCTTC | CASSSGGKVSGYTF
TRBJ1-4 | - | TRBV19 | 15 | TGTGCCAGTAGGGCGGACAGAGCAACTAATGAAAAACTGTTTTTT | CASRADRATNEKLFF
TRBJ1-1 | - | TRBV14 | 15 | TGTGCCAGCAGCCAAGCCCAGGTTTTGAACACTGAAGCTTTCTTT | CASSQAQVLNTEAFF
TRBJ2-7 | TRBD1 | TRBV5-4 | 14 | TGTGCCAGCAGCGTCAGACAGGGTCGTGGCGAGCAGTACTTC | CASSVRQGRGEQYF
TRBJ2-3 | TRBD2 | TRBV6-4 | 15 | TGTGCCAGCAGTGAAGAGGCGGGAGGGTATGATACGCAGTATTTT | CASSEEAGGYDTQYF
TRBJ1-6 | - | TRBV16 | 17 | TGTGCCAGCAGCCCCTCGGGGGGCAGGGTGGGGGATTCACCCCTCCACTTT | CASSPSGGRVGDSPLHF
TRBJ1-3 | - | TRBV7-2 | 18 | TGTGCCAGCAGCTTAGATCACGGTCTTGTATCCTCTGGAAACACCATATATTTT | CASSLDHGLVSSGNTIYF
TRBJ2-7 | TRBD2 | TRBV25-1 | 15 | TGTGCCAGCAGTGATATGACTAGCGGTATCTACGAGCAGTACTTC | CASSDMTSGIYEQYF
TRBJ1-1 | TRBD1 | TRBV29-1 | 15 | TGCAGCGTTGACGCCCGACAGGGCCGGAACACTGAAGCTTTCTTT | CSVDARQGRNTEAFF
TRBJ1-2 | - | TRBV6-1 | 14 | TGTGCCAGCATTTTGAACGGGGTATCGTCGGGCTACACCTTC | CASILNGVSSGYTF
TRBJ1-2 | TRBD1 | TRBV7-9 | 14 | TGTGCCAGCAGCTTAGTGGGACAGGTTCATGGCTACACCTTC | CASSLVGQVHGYTF
TRBJ1-4 | TRBD1 | TRBV7-9 | 16 | TGTGCCAGCAGCTCCGGGACAGAAGGCGCTAATGAAAAACTGTTTTTT | CASSSGTEGANEKLFF
TRBJ1-6 | - | TRBV6-1 | 15 | TGTGCCAGCAGAGGAGGGAACTCCTATAATTCACCCCTCCACTTT | CASRGGNSYNSPLHF
TRBJ1-4 | - | TRBV5-1 | 16 | TGCGCCAGCAGCTCAACACGACAGGCACTAAGGGAAAAACTGTTTTTT | CASSSTRQALREKLFF
TRBJ2-7 | TRBD2 | TRBV30 | 16 | TGTGCCTGGAGTGGAAGTTCTAGCGGGAGGCCTGGCGAGCAGTACTTC | CAWSGSSSGRPGEQYF
TRBJ1-3 | - | TRBV9 | 18 | TGTGCCAGTTCCTCCCTTCCCCGGGACAAGGGCTCGGGAAACACCATATATTTT | CASSSLPRDKGSGNTIYF
TRBJ1-2 | TRBD1 | TRBV19 | 15 | TGTGCCAGTAGTATGGGGACAGGATCTAACTATGGCTACACCTTC | CASSMGTGSNYGYTF
TRBJ1-1 | - | TRBV27 | 16 | TGTGCCAGCAGAAAGGGGGTTGTTAACTTGAACACTGAAGCTTTCTTT | CASRKGVVNLNTEAFF
TRBJ1-1 | - | TRBV13 | 13 | TGTGCCACCAGCCAAGGGGGGAACACTGAAGCTTTCTTT | CATSQGGNTEAFF
TRBJ2-1 | - | TRBV7-2 | 15 | TGTGCCAGCAGCTTAGGGCCGGACTCCAACAATGAGCAGTTCTTC | CASSLGPDSNNEQFF
TRBJ2-7 | TRBD1 | TRBV6-5 | 14 | TGTGCCAGCAGACAAGGGACAGGGAGGGGCGAGCAGTACTTC | CASRQGTGRGEQYF
TRBJ2-1 | - | TRBV5-6 | 17 | TGTGCCAGCAGCTGGGGGGACAGCCTAATTTTTTACAATGAGCAGTTCTTC | CASSWGDSLIFYNEQFF
TRBJ2-3 | TRBD2 | TRBV6-1 | 16 | TGTGCCAGCAGTGGATCCGGCGGGGGTAGCATAGATACGCAGTATTTT | CASSGSGGGSIDTQYF
TRBJ1-1 | - | TRBV4-1 | 14 | TGCGCCAGCAGCCCCCGATCGGAGGAGCCTCCCGCTTTCTTT | CASSPRSEEPPAFF
TRBJ2-2 | TRBD1 | TRBV7-2 | 16 | TGTGCCAGCAGCTCCGGACAGGGGGGGAACACCGGGGAGCTGTTTTTT | CASSSGQGGNTGELFF
TRBJ2-7 | - | TRBV4-2 | 15 | TGTGCCAGCAGCCAATCCGCCGGACTACCACACGAGCAGTACTTC | CASSQSAGLPHEQYF
TRBJ1-4 | - | TRBV12-5 | 14 | TGTGCTAGTGGTTCTCAGGGGATAAATGAAAAACTGTTTTTT | CASGSQGINEKLFF
TRBJ2-7 | - | TRBV11-2 | 14 | TGTGCCAGCAGCCATATGACAGGAAACTACGAGCAGTACTTC | CASSHMTGNYEQYF
TRBJ1-3 | - | TRBV30 | 14 | TGTGCCTGGAGTGACGGGTTCTCTGGAAACACCATATATTTT | CAWSDGFSGNTIYF
TRBJ2-3 | - | TRBV5-1 | 16 | TGCGCCAGCAGCCTCTTTGTGGGGGGAAACACAGATACGCAGTATTTT | CASSLFVGGNTDTQYF
TRBJ1-2 | - | TRBV6-5 | 13 | TGTGCCAGCAGGGAGGCTCACGACTATGGCTACACCTTC | CASREAHDYGYTF
TRBJ1-4 | - | TRBV6-1 | 14 | TGTGCCAGCAGACACGACAGTAACGGGGAAAAACTGTTTTTT | CASRHDSNGEKLFF
TRBJ2-7 | - | TRBV18 | 14 | TGTGCCAGCTCACCCGACACAGGGCCTCAGGAGCAGTACTTC | CASSPDTGPQEQYF
TRBJ2-2 | - | TRBV5-1 | 15 | TGCGCCAGCAGCTTAGAGAGGGCGAACACCGGGGAGCTGTTTTTT | CASSLERANTGELFF
TRBJ2-7 | - | TRBV6-5 | 12 | TGTGCCAGCACCAATGAGGCCTACGAGCAGTACTTC | CASTNEAYEQYF
TRBJ2-1 | TRBD2 | TRBV4-2 | 19 | TGTGCCAGCAGCCAAGATCGTCGGACTAGCGGGGAGGTTCTCTATGAGCAGTTCTTC | CASSQDRRTSGEVLYEQFF
TRBJ1-4 | TRBD1 | TRBV5-1 | 14 | TGCGCCACCCGGACAGGCCCAACTAATGAAAAACTGTTTTTT | CATRTGPTNEKLFF
TRBJ2-1 | TRBD2 | TRBV4-1 | 15 | TGCGCCAGCAGCCTCCTAGCGGGAGGGCCTAATGAGCAGTTCTTC | CASSLLAGGPNEQFF
TRBJ2-5 | - | TRBV7-2 | 15 | TGTGCCAGCACCGATGTCGTGGGGCCCCAAGAGACCCAGTACTTC | CASTDVVGPQETQYF
TRBJ1-1 | TRBD1 | TRBV6-1 | 15 | TGTGCCAGCAGTGACGGGACAGGGGATAACACTGAAGCTTTCTTT | CASSDGTGDNTEAFF
TRBJ2-3 | - | TRBV19 | 15 | TGTGCCAGTAGTATCGGGGGTCTCCGCACAGATACGCAGTATTTT | CASSIGGLRTDTQYF
TRBJ2-7 | TRBD2 | TRBV25-1 | 15 | TGTGCCAGCAGTGGTAGCGGGAGTTTCTCCTACGAGCAGTACTTC | CASSGSGSFSYEQYF
TRBJ2-5 | - | TRBV27 | 13 | TGTGCCAGCAGCTCTGACTTACAAGAGACCCAGTACTTC | CASSSDLQETQYF
TRBJ2-1 | - | TRBV28 | 17 | TGTGCCAGCAGCTCACAGGGGCGGGGACCCAGGAACAATGAGCAGTTCTTC | CASSSQGRGPRNNEQFF
TRBJ2-7 | TRBD1 | TRBV29-1 | 14 | TGCAGCGTTACGGGGACAGGGCAAGACTACGAGCAGTACTTC | CSVTGTGQDYEQYF
TRBJ2-1 | TRBD2 | TRBV7-2 | 15 | TGTGCCAGCAGCTCCGGGACTACCCAGTTCAATGAGCAGTTCTTC | CASSSGTTQFNEQFF
TRBJ2-3 | - | TRBV5-1 | 15 | TGCGCCAGCAGCTTGGCCGCGGTTAGCACAGATACGCAGTATTTT | CASSLAAVSTDTQYF
TRBJ2-5 | TRBD2 | TRBV5-1 | 15 | TGCGCCAGCACCTACGGGACTAGCGGGGAAGAGACCCAGTACTTC | CASTYGTSGEETQYF
TRBJ1-1 | - | TRBV12-5 | 14 | TGTGCTAGTGGTTTAGGGGTTGGCAACACTGAAGCTTTCTTT | CASGLGVGNTEAFF
TRBJ1-1 | - | TRBV29-1 | 14 | TGCAGCGTTGTAGGGGGGGTTTTTCTGTCTGAAGCTTTCTTT | CSVVGGVFLSEAFF
TRBJ2-3 | TRBD1 | TRBV6-1 | 14 | TGTGCCAGCTTGAGGACAGGGGGTACAGATACGCAGTATTTT | CASLRTGGTDTQYF
TRBJ1-2 | TRBD1 | TRBV7-8 | 14 | TGTGCCAGCAGCTCCGGGACAGGGGCTCTCGGCTACACCTTC | CASSSGTGALGYTF
TRBJ2-1 | TRBD2 | TRBV6-1 | 15 | TGTGCCAGCAGTGCCGGGACTAGCCCGTACAATGAGCAGTTCTTC | CASSAGTSPYNEQFF
TRBJ2-1 | - | TRBV18 | 13 | TGTGCCAGCTCCTCTCTGGGGAGGAATGAGCAGTTCTTC | CASSSLGRNEQFF
TRBJ2-3 | TRBD1 | TRBV18 | 16 | TGTGCCAGCTCACCTACACTACAGGGGGCAAGAGATACGCAGTATTTT | CASSPTLQGARDTQYF
TRBJ1-1 | - | TRBV6-5 | 16 | TGTGCCAGCAGTTACTCGCCAGGGGTCATGAACACTGAAGCTTTCTTT | CASSYSPGVMNTEAFF